This T cell receptor beta chain was sequenced for a study of T cell repertoires in cytomegalovirus infection. Across the whole study: Selected CMV epitopes included recently identified HLA-C-restricted ones as well as well-studied HLA-B-restricted ones.

TCRdb analysed the reads with MiXCR anew, one entry per CDR3 protein. The sample has tens of thousands of distinct CDR3 sequences; about 20% are singletons. Trimming cost V 6 bases and J 2 bases, with 10 bases left between them. CDR3 length equals 13 residues. This clonotype was detected ten times or more. The antigen remains unidentified. This receptor was identified in a human donor in good health (CMV status not recorded). Some clones in this sample may be carry-over from other donors' samples. The chain combines TRBV12-3 or TRBV12-4 with TRBJ1-2; the D is unclear. This specimen consisted of CD8+ T cells from cultured PBMCs, obtained from culture after CMV antigen stimulation. In nucleotides, the CDR3 is TGTGCCAGCAGCCCGACGGAAAACTATGGCTACACCTTC. Protein sequence: CASSPTENYGYTF.